This TCR beta chain was profiled in a study of tissue T cells after allogeneic stem cell transplantation. Whole-study results and caveats: Alloreactivity or antigen specificity of tissue TCRs was not determined; some clones might be host cells.

This clone was observed a few times. Its target is unknown. The method was immunoSEQ multiplex PCR; TCRdb's version includes in-frame clones alone and lacks a portion of them. The sample holds more than 7,500 clones, just over 55% seen once. Sequencing used tissue from the jejunum, obtained at autopsy. The sequence derives from a female donor over 55 with lung cancer.

The DNA of the CDR3 is TGTGCCAGCAGCTATACTAGCGGCCCGCTAGCGGTC. Its protein product is CASSYTSGPLAV. The chain employs TRBV2 and TRBJ2-7; 8 nucleotides line up with TRBD2. The CDR3 has 12 residues. Germline CDR1 SNHLY, CDR2 FYNNEI.